Below are 16 T cell receptor beta chains sequenced from a single sample in a study of T cell clones after liver transplantation. Measured with immunoSEQ multiplex PCR; TCRdb has only the in-frame clones, and not every one. The sample lists 70,000 to 85,000 clones; over 70% were seen once. The source material was CD4+ T cells from blood, sampled before liver transplant. The receptors stem from a human donor who received a liver transplant.

J is TRBJ2-3 and V is TRBV5-4; 9 nucleotides line up with TRBD1. This CDR3 contains 16 residues. V shed 5 bases, J shed 1 base, and the junction held 8 bases outside the gene matches. Germline V gives CDR1 SGHNT, CDR2 YYREEE (reference sequence). CDR3 protein: CASSVTRDRGTDTQYF. The DNA for the CDR3 is TGTGCCAGCAGTGTAACCCGGGACAGGGGCACAGATACGCAGTATTTT.

The chain recombines TRBV6-5 with TRBJ1-1; the D is unclear. The germline V and J ends were trimmed by 5 bases and 1 base, with 8 bases remaining between them. The CDR3 runs to 13 residues. CDR1 is MNHEY, CDR2 SVGAGI, per germline. In DNA form, the CDR3 reads TGTGCCAGCAGTAAGAGGGAGAACACTGAAGCTTTCTTT. It encodes CASSKRENTEAFF.

The chain uses TRBV5-1 and TRBJ2-5; D perhaps matches TRBD1 (5 bases). Germline V gene data show CDR1 as SGHRS and CDR2 as YFSETQ. The V end was cut by 0 bases, the J end by 4 bases, with 7 bases between. The CDR3 consists of 13 residues. The CDR3 sequence is CASSLGGRETQYF. CDR3 bases: TGCGCCAGCAGCTTGGGGGGCAGAGAGACCCAGTACTTC.

This chain links TRBV11-2 with TRBJ2-1; the match to TRBD2 covers 7 bases. Germline loops: CDR1 SGHAT, CDR2 FQNNGV. The V gene end was trimmed by 10 bases and the J gene end by 0 bases; junction bases not matched to a gene: 6. CDR3 length: 14 residues. This CDR3 reads CANDASGSYNEQFF. The CDR3, as DNA: TGTGCCAACGACGCTAGCGGCTCCTACAATGAGCAGTTCTTC.

This chain connects TRBV7-8 to TRBJ2-3; 10 nucleotides align to TRBD2. The length of the CDR3 is 15 residues. In germline, CDR1 is SGHVS, CDR2 FQNEAQ. The junction had 0 bases not matched to a gene; V was cut back by 2 bases and J by 1 base. CDR3 sequence (DNA): TGTGCCAGCAGCTTACTAGCGGGGGGCACAGATACGCAGTATTTT. It encodes CASSLLAGGTDTQYF.

The chain carries TRBV29-1 and TRBJ2-1, with 9 bases lining up with TRBD2. The J segment lost 2 bases and the V segment lost 7 bases, leaving 3 bases of the junction unmatched. The CDR3 covers 13 residues. CDR1 and CDR2 (germline): SQVTM, ANQGSEA. The CDR3 spells CSATSGPYNEQFF. CDR3 bases: TGCAGCGCTACTAGCGGGCCCTACAATGAGCAGTTCTTC.

This rearrangement joins TRBV2 to TRBJ1-2, with a weak D call TRBD1 (6 bases). Germline loops: CDR1 SNHLY, CDR2 FYNNEI. V was trimmed by 1 base and J by 8 bases, leaving 20 bases between them. The CDR3 has 16 residues. The CDR3 protein is CASSEGGTIRSGGYTF. The CDR3 DNA is TGTGCCAGCAGTGAAGGAGGGACAATCCGGTCGGGAGGCTACACCTTC.

This clone was observed a handful of times. V usage is TRBV6-1 and J usage is TRBJ2-7; 7 nucleotides match TRBD1. The germline V gene encodes CDR1 MNHNS and CDR2 SASEGT. The ends lost 7 bases at V and 12 bases at J; junction bases unmatched: 15. The CDR3 contains 13 residues. The CDR3 coding sequence is TGTGCCAGCATCCAAGGGGCAGGGGGATTGGTGTACTTC. The encoded protein is CASIQGAGGLVYF.

Only a few counts were recorded for this clone. The V call is TRBV29-1, the J call TRBJ1-1; D call uncertain. The CDR3 contains 12 residues. CDR1 and CDR2 from the germline V gene are SQVTM and ANQGSEA. V lost 2 bases, J lost 5 bases, and 9 bases lay in between. The CDR3 region has the DNA TGCAGCGTTGAACACCAGAGGACTGAAGCTTTCTTT. It translates to CSVEHQRTEAFF.

This chain links TRBV5-8 with TRBJ2-1; 7 nucleotides agree with TRBD1. The length of the CDR3 is 15 residues. Unmatched junction bases numbered 4, after V lost 0 bases and J lost 4 bases. Looked up from germline, CDR1 is SGHTS and CDR2 is YDEGEE. The CDR3 region is CASSLGRGNYNEQFF. DNA of the CDR3: TGTGCCAGCAGCTTGGGCAGGGGGAATTACAATGAGCAGTTCTTC.

The rearrangement links TRBV5-3 to TRBJ2-1; the D is unclear. TRBV5-3 carries the ORF label, with uncertain function. The CDR3 loop spans 15 amino acids. The V gene lost 0 bases and the J gene lost 7 bases, with 14 bases spanning the gap. For the CDR3, the DNA is TGTGCCAGAAGCTTGGCCATCGTTGGAAGGAATGAGCAGTTCTTC. The encoded protein is CARSLAIVGRNEQFF.

The V and J genes are TRBV28 and TRBJ1-1, with D possibly matching TRBD1 (6 bases). V shed 2 bases and J shed 5 bases, with 18 bases lying between them. The germline V gene encodes CDR1 MDHEN and CDR2 SYDVKM. CDR3 length equals 16 residues. CDR3 protein: CASSLIEGPRGTEAFF. The DNA of the CDR3 is TGTGCCAGCAGTTTAATAGAGGGCCCAAGGGGGACTGAAGCTTTCTTT.

J is TRBJ2-4 and V is TRBV10-2, with TRBD2 matching 9 bases. The CDR3 is made up of 17 amino acids. Looked up from germline, CDR1 is WSHSY and CDR2 is SAAADI. J gave up 0 bases and V 8 bases, and 11 bases lay outside the gene matches. This CDR3 reads CASGAGGTWGAKNIQYF. CDR3 nucleotides: TGCGCCAGCGGAGCGGGAGGTACGTGGGGAGCCAAAAACATTCAGTACTTC.

This clone was seen only once. The rearrangement uses TRBV7-9 and TRBJ2-1; a possible D gene is TRBD1 (5 bases). V lost 5 bases, J lost 12 bases, and 11 bases lay in between. The V gene's germline CDR1 is SEHNR and CDR2 FQNEAQ (reference sequence). This CDR3 has 11 residues. CDR3 DNA sequence: TGTGCCAGCAGCCGAATTCAGGGGCAGTTCTTC. This encodes CASSRIQGQFF. Together with reference TRBV7-9 and TRBJ2-1, the CDR3 gives the full variable domain: DTGVSQNPRHKITKRGQNVTFRCDPISEHNRLYWYRQTLGQGPEFLTYFQNEAQLEKSRLLSDRFSAERPKGSFSTLEIQRTEQGDSAMYLCASSRIQGQFFGPGTRLTVL.

CDR3 nucleotide sequence: TGTGCCAGCAGTTCGGGCTACCTAAACACTGAAGCTTTCTTT. This gives the protein CASSSGYLNTEAFF. The chain carries TRBV27 and TRBJ1-1, with unresolved D. Germline V gene data show CDR1 as MNHEY and CDR2 as SMNVEV (reference sequence). Trimming left V 4 bases short and J 2 bases short, with 11 bases between. The CDR3 is 14 amino acids.

The genes are TRBV18 and TRBJ2-4; 9 nucleotides agree with TRBD1. This CDR3 contains 16 residues. After removal of 0 bases from V and 3 bases from J, the junction contained 3 bases not matched to a gene. From germline, CDR1 is KGHSH and CDR2 LQKENI. The CDR3 loop is CASSPPETGGKNIQYF. CDR3 DNA: TGTGCCAGCTCACCACCGGAGACAGGGGGCAAAAACATTCAGTACTTC.